The clone carrying this T cell receptor beta chain was seen more than once but under ten times. The data derive from a study of T cells after yellow fever vaccination. Study as a whole: The fractions with low cell numbers were processed using SMART-Seq v4 Ultra Low Input.

The ends were cut back, 4 bases at V and 1 base at J, with 13 bases in the middle. From germline, CDR1 is LGHNA and CDR2 YSLEER. The CDR3 extends over 15 amino acids. Via MiXCR, TCRdb re-called the 5' RACE reads, giving one row per CDR3 protein. The sample lists fewer than 650,000 distinct CDR3 sequences, around a fifth occurring once. The sample in question was PBMCs, obtained more than 20 days after the first yellow fever vaccination. This chain joins TRBV4-3 and TRBJ2-5, with D possibly being TRBD2 (5 bases). The sequence was obtained from a man aged 18 to 30 who received the YFV17D yellow fever vaccine. CDR3 protein: CASSPSSGVQETQYF. The DNA of the CDR3 is TGCGCCAGCAGCCCGAGCTCCGGGGTCCAAGAGACCCAGTACTTC.